This TCR beta chain derives from a study of blood T cells in healthy people across ages. Whole-study results and caveats: Whereas aged donors had fewer naive CD4+ cells, long-lived donors had more of them and higher diversity. Unknown CMV status may confound age-related changes in expanded clones. Estimates of diversity drawn from one million T cells were considered underestimates.

J gave up 4 bases and V 5 bases, and 6 bases lay outside the gene matches. The germline V gene has CDR1 SNHLY and CDR2 FYNNEI. CDR3 size: 15 residues. In the case of this clonotype: The antigen remains unidentified.

Using a J-beta primer mix together with a sample-barcoded 5' primer, a second PCR was run for roughly 6 to 11 cycles. TCRdb redid the calling of the 5' RACE reads with MiXCR, one entry per CDR3 protein. The top ten clones hold about 11% of a sample with roughly 1.6 million distinct CDR3 sequences, roughly 32% of them seen once. The TCR sequence derives from a woman aged 30 to 39 in good health. The chain carries TRBV2 and TRBJ1-4, with 8 positions matching TRBD1. Material for sequencing was blood. The CDR3 DNA reads TGTGCCAGCAGTATCCGACAGGGGCTTAATGAAAAACTGTTTTTT. This translates into CASSIRQGLNEKLFF.